These T cell receptor beta chains were read from a single sample in a study of cytotoxic CD8 clonotypes in ibrutinib-treated CLL. Some clones are missing from TCRdb's copy, which holds only in-frame ones; the method was immunoSEQ multiplex PCR. The sample carries about 140,000 clones, around 84% recorded once. The sequencing used PBMCs, collected after 36 months of ibrutinib treatment. All receptors derive from a human donor with chronic lymphocytic leukemia. Each CDR3 is given without its conserved first and last residue. The D gene is left open where the match is weak. A clone size is listed for some rows: how often the clone was seen (once, few, many), or a class if it is expanded.

clone_size j_call v_call d_call cdr3_aa
few TRBJ1-1 TRBV10-3 . AIKRGRTGNTEAF
. TRBJ1-3 TRBV6-1 . ASSEYSSGNTIY
. TRBJ2-1 TRBV27 . ASSLAVSSYNEQF
. TRBJ1-5 TRBV6-5 . ASSSIPTGNNQPQH
. TRBJ1-4 TRBV18 . ASSPNSQGKLF
. TRBJ1-6 TRBV2 . ASNTGSYNSPLH
once TRBJ2-2 TRBV7-9 . ASSLELVASPGKLF
. TRBJ2-7 TRBV7-5 . VRSLPNRDRAYEQY
. TRBJ2-1 TRBV15 . ATSRESPETNNEQF
. TRBJ1-1 TRBV2 . ASTLWGVDTEAF
. TRBJ1-2 TRBV11-2 TRBD1 ASSSGQLLERGYT
few TRBJ1-5 TRBV19 . ASSTRVNQPQH
. TRBJ1-4 TRBV30 . AWSVWRTEKLF
. TRBJ2-1 TRBV27 TRBD2 ASSLGTSYEQF
. TRBJ2-1 TRBV5-4 . ASSLGGTSYNEQF
. TRBJ2-7 TRBV7-3 . ASSLTPGQTYEQY
. TRBJ1-5 TRBV12-1 . ASSFEERGATGGQGRNQPQH
medium-sized TRBJ2-1 TRBV7-3 TRBD2 ASSTGTTEQF
. TRBJ2-5 TRBV5-6 . ASSLDSPTQY
. TRBJ1-3 TRBV4-2 . ASSQRESTPHSGNTIY
. TRBJ2-7 TRBV7-8 TRBD2 ASSYSGIYEQY
. TRBJ2-1 TRBV6-4 . ASRVAVGEPSEQF
. TRBJ2-1 TRBV11-1 . APRWGARDEQF
once TRBJ2-4 TRBV7-2 TRBD2 ASSLSGSHKNIQY
once TRBJ2-7 TRBV5-4 . ASSFGTPGEQY
. TRBJ1-1 TRBV5-1 TRBD1 ASSLAIAGGTEAF
. TRBJ2-7 TRBV2 . ASSGALVYEQY
. TRBJ2-7 TRBV6-6 . ASRTTRADIAYEQY
once TRBJ1-3 TRBV6-6 TRBD1 ASSGTGGLSGNTIY
few TRBJ1-1 TRBV7-9 . ASSKRRFQNTEAF
. TRBJ2-5 TRBV5-1 . ASSLDPGPVETQY
. TRBJ1-3 TRBV28 TRBD1 ASSSGQFVGNTIY
. TRBJ2-4 TRBV27 . ASSPRPDSNIQY
. TRBJ1-2 TRBV6-4 . ASPRTDDHYGYT
. TRBJ1-2 TRBV18 . ASSPRGGLGYGYT
. TRBJ1-1 TRBV28 . ASSTRGGNSGPEAF
. TRBJ1-2 TRBV30 . AWSPRGFGYT
. TRBJ1-2 TRBV2 TRBD1 ASRTGIDGYT
once TRBJ2-5 TRBV11-2 TRBD1 ASSRGQEEETQY
. TRBJ2-7 TRBV5-4 . ASSFGSYEQY
. TRBJ2-5 TRBV2 . ASSEREETQY
. TRBJ2-7 TRBV18 . ASSPVPTSGYEQY
few TRBJ2-1 TRBV18 . ASSTPQALASYNEQF
. TRBJ2-7 TRBV4-1 . ASSQVYSYEQY
. TRBJ1-1 TRBV7-9 . ASSPGPAWAF
. TRBJ1-2 TRBV6-1 . ASSEMGRVSYGYT
few TRBJ2-3 TRBV4-1 . ASSRDLTLDTQY
once TRBJ2-1 TRBV18 . ASSPSSDEQF
. TRBJ1-1 TRBV4-1 TRBD1 ASSQAGGRFEAF
. TRBJ1-2 TRBV19 . ASSLGGPGYGYT
few TRBJ2-7 TRBV2 TRBD2 ASSEGGGSTYEQY
. TRBJ1-6 TRBV2 . ASREKSGRNSPLH
. TRBJ2-7 TRBV11-3 . ASSLKPDRTYEQY
. TRBJ2-2 TRBV7-9 TRBD1 ASTRTGTGELF
. TRBJ2-1 TRBV5-1 . ASSLNGGLRLRTF
. TRBJ2-7 TRBV5-4 . ASSLGGLTYEQY
once TRBJ2-7 TRBV7-9 TRBD1 ASSLGQGVDEQY
. TRBJ1-5 TRBV5-6 . ASSLEGINQPQH
. TRBJ2-1 TRBV7-8 . ASSLNRDSTYNEQF